This T cell receptor (beta chain) originates from a study of blood T cells in healthy people across ages (dated by TCRdb to about 2015). Turning to the overall study: Template switching captured roughly one uniquely barcoded TCR beta cDNA molecule per two T cells in model experiments. Using deep sequencing normalized with unique cDNA molecular identifiers, the study measured how TCR beta repertoire diversity changes with age. The donors were split into four age groups: young (average about 16 years), middle-aged (roughly 42), aged (around 67) and long-lived (approximately 80). To avoid experimental bias, donors of different ages were distributed randomly across sequencing lanes. Using the same blood draw, the study looked at two additional independent replicas of 1 million unique cDNA reads for two donors, one aged 18 to 29 and the other aged 80 or older.

This clonotype was observed a handful of times. No cognate antigen has been identified for it. No base quality values were provided; no much bigger clone lies one nucleotide off. Library prep was done by 5' RACE. Instrument on record: Illumina HiSeq 2500. A second roughly 7 to 11 cycle PCR used a sample-barcoded 5' primer and a J-beta primer mix. Each TCR beta cDNA molecule received a unique molecular identifier from a template-switch 5' adaptor carrying 12 random nucleotides. Each sample yielded at least 2.5 million CDR3-containing paired-end reads. First-strand cDNA synthesis was performed from all RNA using the Mint cDNA synthesis kit, with priming by a TRBC-specific oligonucleotide. After uracil-DNA glycosylase treatment, a first 18-cycle PCR used universal primers M1SS and BC2_uni_R on all cDNA. The source study handled its data this way. Each sample was normalized by randomly selecting 1 million high-quality reads, each carrying a distinct molecular identifier. Instead of being binned into consensus sequences, reads that shared molecular identifiers were thrown out. CDR3 identification, clonotype clustering and error correction used MiTCR with a Q25 quality threshold and the strictest error-elimination algorithm. Lower-bound total TCR beta diversity was estimated with a nonparametric unseen species model using Euler transformation. In TCRdb, the public reads were trimmed at Q25 with fastp and aligned with MiXCR, with productive beta chains retained. Rows are unified per CDR3 protein, each entry keeping the most common DNA and genes. The V and J calls here are based on TCRdb, not the publication. Within this sample are around 970,000 distinct CDR3 sequences, with 45% to 60% of them counted one time only. The top ten constitute about a fifth of the sample.

Study-level results and caveats: Conclusive comparison of naive and antigen-experienced compartments was prevented by the profiling of bulk unsorted PBMCs. As age increased, observed TCR beta diversity per million T cells dropped in a roughly linear way, and a significant reduction was already evident by age 40. The CMV infection status of donors was not known, potentially confounding age-related changes in expanded clonotypes. Estimates of total diversity from one million sequenced T cells were regarded as lower bounds and underestimates. Compared with the aged group, the long-lived group had more naive CD4+ T cells, fewer expanded clones and increased TCR diversity, suggesting age selection. There was a strong correlation between observed TCR beta diversity and the percentage of naive T cells measured by flow cytometry.

The approximately 39 donors, aged about 6 to 100 years, were systemically healthy Caucasian individuals from Russia. Each donor gave about 9.8 milliliters of peripheral blood, drawn into EDTA-treated Vacutainer tubes. Ficoll-Paque density-gradient centrifugation was used to isolate PBMCs, with at least 6.5 million per sample. Total RNA, at least 6 micrograms per sample, was extracted from PBMCs with Trizol reagent. Naive CD45RAhigh/CD27high T cell percentages were measured by flow cytometry on a PBMC aliquot from every donor. Looking up the germline V gene yields CDR1 SQVTM and CDR2 ANQGSEA. Reading from cysteine to phenylalanine, the CDR3 counts 10 amino acids. Just CDR3 DNA is preserved here, 30 bases in frame from base 1. Trimming takes 5 bases from V and 9 bases from J, and the germline ends sit 8 bases apart.

Sequencing input: blood. The chain employs TRBV29-1 and TRBJ2-1; the best D guess is TRBD2, with 5 bases matching. The source of this sequence is a woman aged 55-70 years in good health. In nucleotide form, the sequence is TGCAGCGTTAGCGGTGGTGAGCAGTTCTTC. It translates to CSVSGGEQFF.